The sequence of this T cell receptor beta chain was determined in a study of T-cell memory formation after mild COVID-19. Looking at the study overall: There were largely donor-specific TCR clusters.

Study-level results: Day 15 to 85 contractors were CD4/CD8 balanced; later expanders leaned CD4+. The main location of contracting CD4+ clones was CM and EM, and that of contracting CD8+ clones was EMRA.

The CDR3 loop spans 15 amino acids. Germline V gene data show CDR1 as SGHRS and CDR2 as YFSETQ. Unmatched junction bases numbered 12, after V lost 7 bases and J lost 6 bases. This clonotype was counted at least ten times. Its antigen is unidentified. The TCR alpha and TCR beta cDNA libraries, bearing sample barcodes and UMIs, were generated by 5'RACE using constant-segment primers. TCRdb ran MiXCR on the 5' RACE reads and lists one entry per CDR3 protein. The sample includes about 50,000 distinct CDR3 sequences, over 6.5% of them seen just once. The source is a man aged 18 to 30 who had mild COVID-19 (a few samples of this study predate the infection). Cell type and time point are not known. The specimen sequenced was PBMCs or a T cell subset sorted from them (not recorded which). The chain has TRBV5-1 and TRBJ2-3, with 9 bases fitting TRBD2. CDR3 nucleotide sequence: TGCGCCAGCTCGGGGGTAGCGGGGGCCGGGGATACGCAGTATTTT. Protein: CASSGVAGAGDTQYF.